This T cell receptor (beta chain) was profiled in a study of human T cells and chemical hapten exposure. Deletions cut 2 bases from V and 7 bases from J, with 15 bases between. This CDR3 comprises 15 residues. Germline CDR1 SGHDT, CDR2 YYEEEE. The study, taken as a whole, reports: The study found that PT1 expanded TCR counts correlated positively with patch test score.

In the authors' workflow: Ranging from about 20,000 to 750,000, TCR counts per sample had a median value of approximately 97,000. TCRdb redid the calling of the RACE reads with MiXCR, one entry per CDR3 protein. The V and J calls and clone size come from TCRdb's table, not from the authors' own analysis. The sample has over 70,000 distinct CDR3 sequences; roughly 12% are singletons. Documented time point: patch test 2, 6 weeks after DPC sensitization. Stated treatment: therapeutic diphenylcyclopropenone sensitization with weekly scalp DPC. Patients had alopecia, were aged 18 to 70, and were not pregnant. This clonotype showed up many times. Its target is unknown.

The clonotype comes from a man younger than 35 with alopecia areata. Some clones in this sample may be carry-over from other donors' samples. The specimen was whole blood, collected in connection with sensitization to the hapten diphenylcyclopropenone (DPC). The rearrangement links TRBV5-6 to TRBJ1-4, with a weak D call TRBD1 (5 bases). CDR3 coding DNA: TGTGCCAGCAGCTTCCTCGAGGGGTCTTCTGAAAAACTGTTTTTT. Residues: CASSFLEGSSEKLFF. The whole variable domain, filled in from reference TRBV5-6 and TRBJ1-4, reads DAGVTQSPTHLIKTRGQQVTLRCSPKSGHDTVSWYQQALGQGPQFIFQYYEEEERQRGNFPDRFSGHQFPNYSSELNVNALLLGDSALYLCASSFLEGSSEKLFFGSGTQLSVL.